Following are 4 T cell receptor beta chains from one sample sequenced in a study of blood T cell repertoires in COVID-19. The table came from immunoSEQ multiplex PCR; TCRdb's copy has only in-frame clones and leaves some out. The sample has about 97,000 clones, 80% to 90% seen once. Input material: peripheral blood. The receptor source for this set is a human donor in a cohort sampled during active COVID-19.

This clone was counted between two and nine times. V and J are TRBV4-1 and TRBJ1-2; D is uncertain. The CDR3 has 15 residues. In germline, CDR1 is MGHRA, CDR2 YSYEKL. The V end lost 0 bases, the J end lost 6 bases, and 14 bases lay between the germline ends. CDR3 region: CASSQDQTRPHGYTF. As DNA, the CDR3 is TGCGCCAGCAGCCAAGATCAGACTAGACCCCATGGCTACACCTTC.

CDR3 DNA: TGTGCCAGTAGTATAGGGACAGGGGATCGAGAAAAACTGTTTTTT. This sequence encodes CASSIGTGDREKLFF. This chain connects TRBV19 to TRBJ1-4; 9 nucleotides match TRBD1. Germline values: CDR1 LNHDA, CDR2 SQIVND (reference sequence). The V gene end was trimmed by 1 base and the J gene end by 8 bases; junction bases not matched to a gene: 5. The CDR3 is 15 residues long.

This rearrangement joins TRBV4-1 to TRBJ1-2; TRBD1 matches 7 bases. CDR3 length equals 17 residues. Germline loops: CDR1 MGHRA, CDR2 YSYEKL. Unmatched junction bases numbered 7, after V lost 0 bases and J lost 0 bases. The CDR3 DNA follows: TGCGCCAGCAGCCAAGACGTCTCCCAGGGGGCTAACTATGGCTACACCTTC. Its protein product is CASSQDVSQGANYGYTF.

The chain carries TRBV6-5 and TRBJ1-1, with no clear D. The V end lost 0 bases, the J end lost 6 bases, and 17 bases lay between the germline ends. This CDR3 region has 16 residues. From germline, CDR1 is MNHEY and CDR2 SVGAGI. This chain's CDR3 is CASSYSKSSTIAEAFF. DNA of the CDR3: TGTGCCAGCAGTTACTCGAAGAGCTCCACGATCGCTGAAGCTTTCTTT.